Below, one TCR beta chain is given with its context. Antigen: not known. PCR used 60 Vbeta primers and 13 Jbeta primers. Some clones are missing from TCRdb's copy, which holds only in-frame ones; the method was immunoSEQ multiplex PCR. Altogether under 150,000 clones are present, about 80% being singletons, with the ten largest covering approximately 9.1%. Germline loops: CDR1 MNHEY, CDR2 SMNVEV (reference sequence). Trimming took 0 bases from V and 0 from J, leaving 6 bases between them. The CDR3 consists of 14 residues. These data come from a study of cytomegalovirus exposure and HLA in healthy donors. Findings of the study overall: Reports showed the classifier diagnosing cytomegalovirus status with high specificity and sensitivity. In vitro work confirmed that three CMV-associated chains recognize CMV antigens.

Sequenced sample: PBMCs. The clonotype comes from a woman aged 45-65 years in good health and CMV-seropositive. The rearrangement joins TRBV27 to TRBJ2-7; D gene unclear. The CDR3 region is CASSLSLSSYEQYF. For the CDR3, the DNA is TGTGCCAGCAGTTTATCGCTTAGCTCCTACGAGCAGTACTTC.